This T cell receptor (beta chain) was sequenced during a study of blood T cells in healthy people across ages. General observations from the study: Among long-lived donors, naive CD4+ cells were more numerous and diversity higher than in aged donors.

A remark on this clonotype: Its antigen remains unidentified.

Donors each provided about 9.5 milliliters of peripheral blood. For the second PCR, which ran for 7 to 11 cycles, a sample-barcoded 5' primer and a J-beta primer mix were used. TCRdb fed the 5' RACE reads into MiXCR, producing one record per CDR3 protein. The sample has around 780,000 distinct CDR3 sequences, around 24% seen once. Germline-derived CDR1 and CDR2 are DFQATT and SNEGSKA (reference sequence). The CDR3 totals 15 residues. V was cut by 5 bases and J by 2 bases, with 19 bases left in between. These data are also associated with another study on T cells of mothers and their children.

The TCR comes from a boy under 18 in good health. The chain carries TRBV20-1 and TRBJ2-7; D unresolved. The sample consisted of blood. This chain's CDR3 is CSASSDAGPTYEQYF. Written as DNA, the CDR3 is TGCAGTGCTTCGTCAGACGCAGGCCCGACCTACGAGCAGTACTTC.